This record covers a single TCR beta chain. What it binds is not known. TCRdb's copy holds only in-frame clones and misses some; the assay was immunoSEQ multiplex PCR. The sample consists of more than 20,000 clones, approximately 85% of them appearing once. This entry belongs to a study of stem cell transplantation in POMP-related autoinflammatory disease. Looking at the study overall: Pre-transplant patients had naive-skewed CD4+ T cells and few CD8+ T cells.

Study outcomes and limitations: Patients with PRAID showed a restricted number of unique TRB V-J gene pairings. Across all analyzed T-cell subsets, patients with PRAID tended toward reduced diversity and increased clonality.

Germline CDR1 reads LNHNV; CDR2 reads YYDKDF (reference sequence). V lost 0 bases and J lost 3, with 15 bases in between. There are 17 residues in the CDR3. The chain combines TRBV15 with TRBJ2-1; a possible D gene is TRBD2 (6 bases). This receptor was identified in a human donor with POMP-related autoinflammation and immune dysregulation (PRAID). The sample consisted of CD4+ T cells from PBMCs, taken before stem cell transplantation. This CDR3 is CATSRDVGTSFYNEQFF. CDR3 nucleotide sequence: TGTGCCACCAGCAGAGATGTTGGGACTTCCTTCTACAATGAGCAGTTCTTC.